A single sample is the source of the 32 T cell receptor beta chains below, sequenced in a study of T cells after yellow fever vaccination. TCRdb reprocessed the 5' RACE reads via MiXCR and lists one record per CDR3 protein. The sample contains a few hundred thousand distinct CDR3 sequences, less than 7.5% of which appear only once. The input for sequencing was CD4+ T cells sorted from PBMCs, taken on the day of the yellow fever booster vaccination. The source is a young man who received the YFV17D yellow fever vaccine.

This clonotype showed up many times. This rearrangement joins TRBV10-3 to TRBJ2-5, with a weak D call TRBD1 (5 bases). There are 13 residues in the CDR3. Trimming removed 8 bases from V and 1 base from J, with 11 bases in between. Germline CDR1 and CDR2: ENHRY and SYGVKD. The CDR3 is CAIGAAPQETQYF. CDR3 in DNA: TGTGCCATCGGGGCTGCGCCCCAAGAGACCCAGTACTTC.

This clonotype was recorded at least ten times. V is TRBV7-2 and J is TRBJ2-7; 10 bases map to TRBD2. The V gene's germline CDR1 is SGHTA and CDR2 FQGNSA. Trimming removed 6 bases from V and 0 bases from J; junction bases left unmatched: 2. The CDR3 length is 14 residues. The CDR3 protein is CASRIAGGSYEQYF. In nucleotides, the CDR3 is TGTGCCAGCAGGATAGCGGGAGGCTCCTACGAGCAGTACTTC.

This clonotype was detected many times. This chain links TRBV10-1 with TRBJ2-2; D unclear. CDR3 length: 12 amino acids. Looked up from germline, CDR1 is WNHNN and CDR2 is SYGVQD (reference sequence). V was trimmed by 4 bases and J by 5 bases, leaving 5 bases between them. The CDR3, as DNA: TGCGCCAGCAGTGTTTTAACCGGGGAGCTGTTTTTT. Its translation: CASSVLTGELFF.

Many counts were recorded for this clonotype. The chain employs TRBV20-1 and TRBJ2-7; D is unclear. V was clipped by 6 bases and J by 3 bases, with 18 bases between them. The CDR3 covers 14 residues. Germline loops: CDR1 DFQATT, CDR2 SNEGSKA (reference sequence). The DNA of the CDR3 is TGCAGTGCCAGACCGGAGTCAGCTCTCTACGAGCAGTACTTC. Protein product: CSARPESALYEQYF.

This clonotype was picked up many times. The chain has TRBV20-1 and TRBJ2-5, with D possibly being TRBD1 (6 bases). Looked up from germline, CDR1 is DFQATT and CDR2 is SNEGSKA (reference sequence). With 2 bases removed from V and 4 bases from J, the gap between germline ends came to 14 bases. The CDR3 is made up of 14 amino acids. CDR3 protein: CSARLGARAETQYF. CDR3 nucleotide sequence: TGCAGTGCTAGATTGGGGGCCAGGGCAGAGACCCAGTACTTC.

The chain employs TRBV29-1 and TRBJ2-7; the D call may be TRBD1 or TRBD2 (5 bases each). From germline, CDR1 is SQVTM and CDR2 ANQGSEA. This CDR3 has 13 amino acids. V gave up 4 bases and J gave up 1 base, with 11 bases separating them. The CDR3 nucleotides read TGCAGCGTTGTTGGGACGGAGTCCTACGAGCAGTACTTC. Its protein product is CSVVGTESYEQYF.

This clonotype was observed many times. This chain links TRBV5-1 with TRBJ2-2; 8 bases are shared with TRBD1. Germline CDR1 and CDR2: SGHRS and YFSETQ. V lost 3 bases to trimming and J lost 6 bases; unmatched junction nucleotides: 10. CDR3 size: 16 residues. CDR3 amino acids: CASSSPQGAGAGELFF. Here the CDR3 DNA reads TGCGCCAGCAGCTCTCCTCAGGGGGCAGGCGCCGGGGAGCTGTTTTTT.

This clonotype has a count of ten or more. The CDR3 protein is CAISVGSGTGELFF. The CDR3 DNA reads as TGTGCCATCAGTGTGGGTTCCGGGACCGGGGAGCTGTTTTTT. V usage is TRBV10-3 and J usage is TRBJ2-2; unclear D gene. CDR3 size: 14 residues. Per germline, CDR1 ENHRY and CDR2 SYGVKD. Trimming stripped 4 bases from V and 5 bases from J, with 11 bases between.

This clonotype was detected a few times. V gene TRBV5-1 combines with J gene TRBJ2-2; maybe TRBD2 (6 bases). The V end lost 0 bases, the J end lost 4 bases, and 19 bases lay between the germline ends. CDR1 and CDR2 (germline): SGHRS, YFSETQ. This CDR3 is 18 amino acids long. The CDR3 coding sequence is TGCGCCAGCAGCTTGGTAGCTGGAGGGAGGCCTACCACCGGGGAGCTGTTTTTT. Residues: CASSLVAGGRPTTGELFF. The full variable domain, rest sourced from reference TRBV5-1 and TRBJ2-2, is KAGVTQTPRYLIKTRGQQVTLSCSPISGHRSVSWYQQTPGQGLQFLFEYFSETQRNKGNFPGRFSGRQFSNSRSEMNVSTLELGDSALYLCASSLVAGGRPTTGELFFGEGSRLTVL.

The V call is TRBV29-1, the J call TRBJ1-1, with D possibly TRBD1 on 5 matching bases. Germline V CDR1 and CDR2: SQVTM, ANQGSEA. V gave up 4 bases and J gave up 11 bases, with 17 bases separating them. CDR3 length: 12 amino acids. The CDR3 DNA sequence: TGCAGCGTTGTAGGAGGGGCCCAGAACGCTTTCTTT. Amino acid sequence: CSVVGGAQNAFF.

In this sample, this clonotype turned up many times. This chain links TRBV27 with TRBJ2-1; 7 bases align to TRBD2. V gave up 10 bases and J gave up 6 bases; unmatched junction bases: 18. CDR1 and CDR2 from the germline V gene are MNHEY and SMNVEV (reference sequence). CDR3 length equals 16 residues. The CDR3 here is CATSGGWKKLANEQFF. CDR3 sequence (DNA): TGTGCCACCTCGGGGGGATGGAAGAAGTTGGCCAATGAGCAGTTCTTC.

V is TRBV7-9 and J is TRBJ2-1; D is perhaps TRBD2 (7 bases). The CDR3 is 15 residues long. Trimming shortened V by 5 bases and J by 5 bases, and 16 bases separated the two germline ends. Germline V gives CDR1 SEHNR, CDR2 FQNEAQ (reference sequence). The CDR3 region has the DNA TGTGCCAGCAGCCCCCCCCGGGGGGCCAACAATGAGCAGTTCTTC. Translation: CASSPPRGANNEQFF.

A few counts support this clonotype. The rearrangement uses TRBV5-1 and TRBJ2-1, with 12 bases matching TRBD2. Germline CDR1 and CDR2: SGHRS and YFSETQ. V was pared by 2 bases and J by 5 bases, with 2 bases of the junction left unmatched. This CDR3 is 15 amino acids long. The CDR3 here is CASSFGLAGNNEQFF. DNA for the CDR3: TGCGCCAGCAGCTTTGGACTAGCGGGAAACAATGAGCAGTTCTTC.

There are many counts of this clonotype. The rearrangement uses TRBV5-4 and TRBJ1-1; TRBD1 might be the D (6 bases). CDR1 and CDR2 (germline): SGHNT, YYREEE (reference sequence). The CDR3 is 14 amino acids. The V end lost 3 bases, the J end lost 0 bases, and 9 bases lay between the germline ends. The CDR3 protein is CASSSNRVNTEAFF. The DNA of the CDR3 is TGTGCCAGCAGCTCCAACAGGGTGAACACTGAAGCTTTCTTT. Supplemented by reference TRBV5-4 and TRBJ1-1, the full variable domain reads ETGVTQSPTHLIKTRGQQVTLRCSSQSGHNTVSWYQQALGQGPQFIFQYYREEENGRGNFPPRFSGLQFPNYSSELNVNALELDDSALYLCASSSNRVNTEAFFGQGTRLTVV.

This clonotype occurred many times. The CDR3 spells CASSLNGRGNEQFF. Here the CDR3 DNA reads TGTGCCAGCAGCTTAAACGGGCGAGGCAATGAGCAGTTCTTC. J is TRBJ2-1 and V is TRBV7-6; no clear D gene. This CDR3 spans 14 amino acids. Germline CDR1 SGHVS, CDR2 FNYEAQ. V lost 2 bases and J 6 bases, leaving 11 bases between the germline ends.

This clonotype has a handful of counts. The V call is TRBV7-9, the J call TRBJ2-4; 9 nucleotides agree with TRBD2. CDR1 is SEHNR, CDR2 FQNEAQ, per germline (reference sequence). V shed 0 bases and J 8 bases; nucleotides not matched to a gene: 5. The CDR3 runs 15 residues. This CDR3 reads CASSLARGGHDIQYF. Here the CDR3 DNA reads TGTGCCAGCAGCTTAGCGCGGGGGGGGCATGACATTCAGTACTTC.

This clonotype has a count of ten or more. The chain combines TRBV5-1 with TRBJ2-7; 11 bases are a match to TRBD2. Germline trimming cut 4 bases from V and 2 bases from J; bases unmatched to any gene: 11. Germline V gene lookup returns CDR1 SGHRS and CDR2 YFSETQ. The CDR3 covers 17 residues. The CDR3 sequence: CASSPVKGLADAYEQYF. Here the CDR3 DNA reads TGCGCCAGCAGCCCCGTTAAGGGACTAGCGGACGCCTACGAGCAGTACTTC.

At least ten counts were recorded for this clonotype. The chain uses TRBV15 and TRBJ2-5; 7 nucleotides match TRBD2. This CDR3 is 17 amino acids long. From germline, CDR1 is LNHNV and CDR2 YYDKDF (reference sequence). V trimming: 2 bases; J trimming: 5 bases; junction bases outside the gene matches: 14. The CDR3, as DNA: TGTGCCACCAGCAGATGGGCTGGACTAGGGCTGTCGGAGACCCAGTACTTC. Translation gives CATSRWAGLGLSETQYF. Variable domain in full (rest from reference TRBV15 and TRBJ2-5): DAMVIQNPRYQVTQFGKPVTLSCSQTLNHNVMYWYQQKSSQAPKLLFHYYDKDFNNEADTPDNFQSRRPNTSFCFLDIRSPGLGDTAMYLCATSRWAGLGLSETQYFGPGTRLLVL.

This clonotype occurred a few times. J is TRBJ1-1 and V is TRBV12-3 or TRBV12-4, with 10 positions matching TRBD1. The CDR3 has 13 residues. Losses at the gene ends were 6 bases for V and 7 bases for J; bases not matched to a gene: 5. The CDR3 sequence is CASRRQGASEAFF. The CDR3 DNA reads as TGTGCCAGCAGACGACAGGGGGCGAGTGAAGCTTTCTTT.

This clonotype has ten or more counts. The chain uses TRBV6-1 and TRBJ2-1; 7 nucleotides agree with TRBD2. The CDR3 consists of 16 residues. V lost 6 bases to trimming and J lost 0 bases; unmatched junction nucleotides: 8. Germline CDR1 is MNHNS and CDR2 is SASEGT. The CDR3 DNA reads as TGTGCCAGCAGGTCCACACTAGCGCGCTCCTACAATGAGCAGTTCTTC. This gives the protein CASRSTLARSYNEQFF.

This clonotype occurred a few times. This chain links TRBV23-1 with TRBJ2-5, with a weak D call TRBD2 (5 bases). TRBV23-1 is assigned to the ORF class and has an uncertain function. V was cut by 3 bases and J by 6 bases, with 11 bases left in between. CDR3 length: 13 amino acids. CDR3 residues: CASSHRRVKTQYF. In DNA, the CDR3 is TGCGCCAGCAGTCATAGGCGGGTCAAGACCCAGTACTTC.

The chain joins TRBV11-2 to TRBJ2-3; 14 bases are shared with TRBD2. This CDR3 has 19 amino acids. Losses at the gene ends were 1 base for V and 6 bases for J; bases not matched to a gene: 12. The germline CDR1 and CDR2 sequences are SGHAT and FQNNGV. CDR3 sequence reads: CASSLVGTSGRFLTDTQYF. In DNA, the CDR3 is TGTGCCAGCAGCTTAGTCGGGACTAGCGGGAGATTCCTTACTGATACGCAGTATTTT.

The chain links TRBV7-2 to TRBJ2-7; D is unresolved. This CDR3 contains 15 residues. V lost 5 bases, J lost 4 bases, and 18 bases lay in between. From germline, CDR1 is SGHTA and CDR2 FQGNSA. The CDR3 is CASSQPGSFSYEQYF. The DNA for the CDR3 is TGTGCCAGCAGCCAACCGGGTTCCTTCTCTTACGAGCAGTACTTC.

This clonotype appeared many times. The chain joins TRBV7-2 to TRBJ2-7; D ambiguous. The length of the CDR3 is 14 residues. V was shortened by 5 bases and J by 7 bases, with 18 bases between the two germline ends. Germline V lookup: CDR1 SGHTA, CDR2 FQGNSA. Here the CDR3 reads CASSALGSLWEQYF. The DNA of the CDR3 is TGTGCCAGCAGCGCCCTAGGGTCCCTGTGGGAGCAGTACTTC.

This clonotype was recorded at least ten times. The rearrangement uses TRBV12-3 or TRBV12-4 and TRBJ2-1; 12 bases align to TRBD2. V was clipped by 6 bases and J by 5 bases; unmatched bases: 2. This CDR3 region has 14 residues. This CDR3 reads CASSLAGGDNEQFF. In DNA, the CDR3 is TGTGCCAGCAGCCTAGCGGGAGGGGACAATGAGCAGTTCTTC.

Points on this clonotype: With a much larger clone just one base away, this may be a read error. CDR3 loop: CASCGGAMGKVNEQFF. CDR3 DNA: TGTGCCAGCTGCGGTGGAGCGATGGGCAAGGTCAATGAGCAGTTCTTC. The chain combines TRBV9 with TRBJ2-1; D uncertain. CDR1 and CDR2 from the germline V gene are SGDLS and YYNGEE. The length of the CDR3 is 16 residues. V lost 7 bases to trimming and J lost 6 bases, with 23 bases between them.

This clonotype was counted ten times or more. The chain uses TRBV7-9 and TRBJ1-6; unclear D gene. Germline values: CDR1 SEHNR, CDR2 FQNEAQ (reference sequence). This CDR3 spans 14 amino acids. Trimming shortened V by 3 bases and J by 4 bases, and 7 bases separated the two germline ends. CDR3 in amino acids: CASSFDGYNSPLHF. CDR3 DNA: TGTGCCAGCAGCTTCGACGGTTATAATTCACCCCTCCACTTT.

The chain joins TRBV7-2 to TRBJ2-2; D is unclear. This CDR3 comprises 13 residues. Trimming removed 2 bases at V and 5 bases at J, with 6 bases between. CDR1 and CDR2 (germline): SGHTA, FQGNSA. CDR3 sequence reads: CASSLSRTGELFF. The CDR3 DNA sequence: TGTGCCAGCAGCTTATCGAGGACCGGGGAGCTGTTTTTT.

This clonotype was seen many times. The rearrangement uses TRBV5-1 and TRBJ2-2; no clear D gene. V was pared by 2 bases and J by 6 bases, with 8 bases between. The CDR3 spans 13 residues. Germline-derived CDR1 and CDR2 are SGHRS and YFSETQ. The CDR3 loop reads CASSLIGSGELFF. CDR3 in DNA: TGCGCCAGCAGCTTAATAGGGTCCGGGGAGCTGTTTTTT.

The V call is TRBV7-2, the J call TRBJ1-6; a possible D gene is TRBD1 (6 bases). Trimming stripped 4 bases from V and 8 bases from J, with 15 bases between. The CDR3 consists of 15 residues. CDR1 is SGHTA and CDR2 is FQGNSA in the germline V gene. CDR3 residues: CASSSVGRGHSPLHF. CDR3 sequence (DNA): TGTGCCAGCAGCTCCGTGGGCAGGGGTCATTCACCCCTCCACTTT. Full variable domain (outside the CDR3, taken from reference TRBV7-2 and TRBJ1-6): GAGVSQSPSNKVTEKGKDVELRCDPISGHTALYWYRQSLGQGLEFLIYFQGNSAPDKSGLPSDRFSAERTGGSVSTLTIQRTQQEDSAVYLCASSSVGRGHSPLHFGNGTRLTVT.

This clonotype was counted only a few times. The chain combines TRBV11-1 with TRBJ2-7, with D maybe TRBD2 (5 bases). Between the trimmed V and J ends, which lost 1 base and 0 bases, there was a span of 19 bases. CDR3 size: 18 residues. Germline CDR1 and CDR2: SGHAT and FQDESV (reference sequence). The CDR3 spells CASSLGASGEGSSYEQYF. The CDR3, as DNA: TGTGCCAGCAGCTTAGGCGCTTCCGGGGAAGGTAGCTCCTACGAGCAGTACTTC.

The chain combines TRBV5-1 with TRBJ2-3; no reliable D call. The CDR3 runs to 12 residues. CDR1 and CDR2 from the germline V gene are SGHRS and YFSETQ. Trimming cost V 4 bases and J 4 bases, with 7 bases left between them. The CDR3 DNA follows: TGCGCCAGCAGCGCGAGAGCAGATACGCAGTATTTT. Protein product: CASSARADTQYF.